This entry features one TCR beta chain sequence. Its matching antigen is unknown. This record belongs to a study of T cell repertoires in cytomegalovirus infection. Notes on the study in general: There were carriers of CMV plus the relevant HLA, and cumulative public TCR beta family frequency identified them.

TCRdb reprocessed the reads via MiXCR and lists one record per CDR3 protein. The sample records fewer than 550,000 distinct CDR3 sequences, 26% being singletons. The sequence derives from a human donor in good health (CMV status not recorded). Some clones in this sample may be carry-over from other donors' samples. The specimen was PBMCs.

CDR3 protein: CASAHRTDVLTF. CDR3 nucleotide sequence: TGTGCCAGTGCACATCGGACAGACGTCCTGACTTTC. The V and J genes are TRBV19 and TRBJ2-6; D possibly corresponds to TRBD1 (6 bases). Germline V gene lookup returns CDR1 LNHDA and CDR2 SQIVND (reference sequence). V was cut by 8 bases and J by 11 bases, with 13 bases left in between. CDR3 length: 12 amino acids.